This T cell receptor (beta chain) stems from a study of blood T cell repertoires in COVID-19. Looking at the study overall: From the United States, Italy and Spain came samples of acute and convalescent COVID-19. T cells, B-cell-depleted T cells, or PBMCs provided the cDNA or gDNA that served as material.

Source study methods: Reference gene primer amplification gave estimated nucleated cell counts. Measured with immunoSEQ multiplex PCR; TCRdb has only the in-frame clones, and not every one. Clone size and the V and J calls come from that table; the DNA yielded D and trimming. Counted here are some 47,000 clones, roughly 80% occurring once; the ten biggest clones make up about 40%. Trimming removed 5 bases from V and 6 bases from J, with 10 bases in between. Germline V gene sequence: CDR1 GTSNPN, CDR2 SVGIG (reference sequence). The CDR3 contains 12 residues. Sequenced: peripheral blood. This chain connects TRBV30 to TRBJ2-2, with D perhaps TRBD1 (6 bases). The receptor's source is a human donor in a cohort sampled during active COVID-19. The CDR3 is CAWEDRPGELFF. Written as DNA, the CDR3 is TGTGCCTGGGAAGACAGGCCCGGGGAGCTGTTTTTT.